This entry is about one T cell receptor (beta chain). The antigen is unknown. These data come from a study of T-cell memory formation after mild COVID-19. General observations from the study: The study found balanced CD4/CD8 in clones contracting day 15 to 85 and a CD4+ lean in later expanders. CD4+ contracting clones were mainly CM and EM; CD8+ ones, EMRA.

This CDR3 comprises 11 residues. V was cut by 3 bases and J by 3 bases, with 5 bases left in between. The germline V gene has CDR1 DFQATT and CDR2 SNEGSKA (reference sequence). Using constant-segment primers, 5'RACE produced TCR alpha and TCR beta cDNA libraries carrying sample barcodes and UMIs. TCRdb re-derived calls from the 5' RACE reads in MiXCR, one entry per CDR3 protein. The table lists some 180,000 distinct CDR3 sequences, 10% to 15% of them singletons. The chain carries TRBV20-1 and TRBJ1-2; D unresolved. Sequenced material: PBMCs or a T cell subset sorted from them (not recorded which). The TCR was taken from a man aged 18 to 30 who had mild COVID-19 (a few samples of this study predate the infection). Cell type and time point are not known. The CDR3 loop is CSARGDYGYTF. The CDR3 DNA is TGCAGTGCTAGGGGTGACTATGGCTACACCTTC.